The 3 T cell receptor beta chains below were found in one sample sequenced in a study of blood T cell repertoires in COVID-19. Assay: immunoSEQ multiplex PCR; the TCRdb copy retains only in-frame clones and omits some. The sample yields 250,000 or so clones, over 80% seen once. Source material: PBMCs or T cells enriched from blood (not recorded which). These receptors all come from a human donor in a cohort exposed to, infected with or recovered from COVID-19 (not recorded which). The donor label of this sample is uncertain.

V and J are TRBV5-6 and TRBJ2-5; D ambiguous. Trimming shortened V by 2 bases and J by 4 bases, and 12 bases separated the two germline ends. CDR1 is SGHDT, CDR2 YYEEEE, per germline. The CDR3 has 14 residues. The CDR3 loop is CASSFSRGVETQYF. The CDR3 DNA sequence: TGTGCCAGCAGCTTTTCGCGAGGTGTAGAGACCCAGTACTTC.

The V and J genes are TRBV9 and TRBJ2-5, with a tentative D call TRBD2 (6 bases). The ends were cut back, 4 bases at V and 7 bases at J, with 20 bases in the middle. CDR1 and CDR2 from the germline V gene are SGDLS and YYNGEE. The CDR3 totals 15 residues. The DNA of the CDR3 is TGTGCCAGCAGCCCCGGGACTCGCAGTGACGGGACCCAGTACTTC. This translates into CASSPGTRSDGTQYF.

This rearrangement joins TRBV11-2 to TRBJ2-3; the D gene is possibly TRBD1 (6 bases). Trimming left V 2 bases short and J 2 bases short, with 8 bases between. The CDR3 extends over 14 amino acids. CDR1 is SGHAT and CDR2 is FQNNGV in the germline V gene. The CDR3 reads CASSLRQATDTQYF. CDR3 in DNA: TGTGCCAGCAGCTTAAGACAGGCCACAGATACGCAGTATTTT.